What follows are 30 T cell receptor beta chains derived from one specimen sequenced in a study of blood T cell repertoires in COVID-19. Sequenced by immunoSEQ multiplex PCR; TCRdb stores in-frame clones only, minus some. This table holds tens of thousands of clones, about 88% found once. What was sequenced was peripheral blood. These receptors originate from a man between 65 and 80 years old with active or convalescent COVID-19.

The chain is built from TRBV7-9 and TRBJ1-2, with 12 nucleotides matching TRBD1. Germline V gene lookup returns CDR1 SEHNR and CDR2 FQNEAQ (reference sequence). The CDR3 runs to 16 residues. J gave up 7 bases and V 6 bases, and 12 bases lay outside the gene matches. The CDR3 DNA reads TGTGCCAGCAGGCCCTTAGGGGGACAGGGGGCATTTGGCTACACCTTC. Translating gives CASRPLGGQGAFGYTF. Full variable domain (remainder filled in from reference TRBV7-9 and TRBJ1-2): DTGVSQNPRHKITKRGQNVTFRCDPISEHNRLYWYRQTLGQGPEFLTYFQNEAQLEKSRLLSDRFSAERPKGSFSTLEIQRTEQGDSAMYLCASRPLGGQGAFGYTFGSGTRLTVV.

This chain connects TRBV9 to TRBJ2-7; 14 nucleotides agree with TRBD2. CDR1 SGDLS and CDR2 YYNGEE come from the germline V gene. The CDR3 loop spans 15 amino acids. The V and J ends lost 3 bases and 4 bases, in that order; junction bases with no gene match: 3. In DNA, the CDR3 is TGTGCCAGCAGCGGCGGGACTAGCGGGGGTTACGAGCAGTACTTC. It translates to CASSGGTSGGYEQYF.

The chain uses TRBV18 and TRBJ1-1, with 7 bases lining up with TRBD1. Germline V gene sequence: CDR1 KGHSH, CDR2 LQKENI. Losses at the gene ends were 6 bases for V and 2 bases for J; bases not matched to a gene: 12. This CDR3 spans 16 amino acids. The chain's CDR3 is CASSRTGGGRNTEAFF. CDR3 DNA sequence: TGTGCCAGCTCTCGGACAGGCGGGGGGCGTAACACTGAAGCTTTCTTT.

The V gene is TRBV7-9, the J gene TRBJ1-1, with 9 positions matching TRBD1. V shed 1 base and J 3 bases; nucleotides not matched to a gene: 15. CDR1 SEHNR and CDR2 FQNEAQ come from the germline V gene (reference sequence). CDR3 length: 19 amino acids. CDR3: CASSLVWGKARQGDTEAFF. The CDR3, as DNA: TGTGCCAGCAGCTTAGTATGGGGAAAGGCCCGACAGGGGGACACTGAAGCTTTCTTT.

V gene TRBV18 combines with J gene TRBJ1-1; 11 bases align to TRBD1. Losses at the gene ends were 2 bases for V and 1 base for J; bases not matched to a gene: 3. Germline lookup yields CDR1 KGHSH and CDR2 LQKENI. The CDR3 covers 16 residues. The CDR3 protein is CASSPRGQGENTEAFF. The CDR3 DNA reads TGTGCCAGCTCACCAAGGGGACAGGGGGAGAACACTGAAGCTTTCTTT.

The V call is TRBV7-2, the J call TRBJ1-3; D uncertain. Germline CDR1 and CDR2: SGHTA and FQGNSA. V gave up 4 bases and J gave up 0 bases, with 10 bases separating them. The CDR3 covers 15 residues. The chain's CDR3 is CASSSAAHSGNTIYF. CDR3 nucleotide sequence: TGTGCCAGCAGCTCTGCGGCCCACTCTGGAAACACCATATATTTT.

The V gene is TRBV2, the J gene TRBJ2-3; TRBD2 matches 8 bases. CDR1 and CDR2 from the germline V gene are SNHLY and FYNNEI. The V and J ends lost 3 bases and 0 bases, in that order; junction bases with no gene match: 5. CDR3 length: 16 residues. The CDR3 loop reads CASSESGGASTDTQYF. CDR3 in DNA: TGTGCCAGCAGTGAGTCCGGGGGGGCTAGCACAGATACGCAGTATTTT. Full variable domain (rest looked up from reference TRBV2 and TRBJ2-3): EPEVTQTPSHQVTQMGQEVILRCVPISNHLYFYWYRQILGQKVEFLVSFYNNEISEKSEIFDDQFSVERPDGSNFTLKIRSTKLEDSAMYFCASSESGGASTDTQYFGPGTRLTVL.

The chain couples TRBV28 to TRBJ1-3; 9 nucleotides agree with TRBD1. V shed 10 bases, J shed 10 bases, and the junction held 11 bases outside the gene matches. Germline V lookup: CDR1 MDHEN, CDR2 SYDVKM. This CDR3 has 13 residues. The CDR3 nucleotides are TGTGCCATCCAACGGGACAGGGAATCGACCATATATTTT. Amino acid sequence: CAIQRDRESTIYF.

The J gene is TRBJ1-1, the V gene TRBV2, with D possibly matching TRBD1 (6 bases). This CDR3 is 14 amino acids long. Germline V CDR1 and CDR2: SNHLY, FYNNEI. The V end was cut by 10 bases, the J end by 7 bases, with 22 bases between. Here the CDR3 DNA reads TGTGCCACCACCCCGGGACGTACAGGGAATGAAGCTTTCTTT. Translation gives CATTPGRTGNEAFF.

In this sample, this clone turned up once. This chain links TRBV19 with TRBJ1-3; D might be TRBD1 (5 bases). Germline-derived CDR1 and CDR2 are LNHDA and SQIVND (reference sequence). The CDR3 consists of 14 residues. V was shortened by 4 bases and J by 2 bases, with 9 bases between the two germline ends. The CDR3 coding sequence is TGTGCCAGTAGTACAGGGAGGACTGGAAACACCATATATTTT. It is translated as CASSTGRTGNTIYF.

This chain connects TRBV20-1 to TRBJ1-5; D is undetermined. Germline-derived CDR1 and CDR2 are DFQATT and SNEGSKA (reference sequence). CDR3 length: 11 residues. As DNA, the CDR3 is TGCGCTACGGGAGACAACCAGCCCCAGCATTTT. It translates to CATGDNQPQHF.

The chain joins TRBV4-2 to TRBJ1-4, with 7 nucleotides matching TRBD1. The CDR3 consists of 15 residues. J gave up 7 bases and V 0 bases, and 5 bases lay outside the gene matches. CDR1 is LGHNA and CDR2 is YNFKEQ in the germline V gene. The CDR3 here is CASSQDRGKREKLFF. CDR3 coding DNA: TGTGCCAGCAGCCAAGACAGGGGGAAACGTGAAAAACTGTTTTTT.

The CDR3 region has the DNA TGTGCCAGCAGCTTAGAGCGGGGGTGGGGGCCCTACGAGCAGTACTTC. Encoded protein: CASSLERGWGPYEQYF. The V call is TRBV7-6, the J call TRBJ2-7; the match to TRBD2 covers 8 bases. The CDR3 totals 16 residues. Germline CDR1 SGHVS, CDR2 FNYEAQ. J gave up 2 bases and V 1 base, and 7 bases lay outside the gene matches.

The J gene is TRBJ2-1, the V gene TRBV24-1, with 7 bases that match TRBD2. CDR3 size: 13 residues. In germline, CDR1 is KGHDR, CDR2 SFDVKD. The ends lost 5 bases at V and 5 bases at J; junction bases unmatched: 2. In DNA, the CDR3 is TGTGCCACCAGTGGAGCGGGGCACAATGAGCAGTTCTTC. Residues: CATSGAGHNEQFF.

The CDR3 DNA follows: TGTGCCACCAGCAGTACAGGTTTAGAAGAAAAACTGTTTTTT. This gives the protein CATSSTGLEEKLFF. The chain links TRBV15 to TRBJ1-4; a weak D match, TRBD1 (5 bases). This CDR3 has 14 residues. Germline loops: CDR1 LNHNV, CDR2 YYDKDF (reference sequence). V lost 3 bases and J 8 bases, leaving 13 bases between the germline ends.

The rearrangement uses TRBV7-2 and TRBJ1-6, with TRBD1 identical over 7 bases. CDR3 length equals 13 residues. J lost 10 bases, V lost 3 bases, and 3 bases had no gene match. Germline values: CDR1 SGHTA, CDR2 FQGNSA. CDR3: CASSFQGESPLHF. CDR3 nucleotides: TGTGCCAGCAGCTTCCAGGGGGAATCACCCCTCCACTTT.

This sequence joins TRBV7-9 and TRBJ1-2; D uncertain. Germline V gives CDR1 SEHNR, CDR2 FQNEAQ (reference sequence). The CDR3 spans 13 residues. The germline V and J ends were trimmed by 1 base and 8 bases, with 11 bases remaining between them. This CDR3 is CASSLDLRSGYTF. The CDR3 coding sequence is TGTGCCAGCAGCTTAGATCTCAGGTCCGGCTACACCTTC.

The CDR3 protein is CASSLATSPGGTYEQYF. In DNA form, the CDR3 reads TGTGCCAGCAGCTTAGCCACCTCCCCCGGGGGGACCTACGAGCAGTACTTC. This chain joins TRBV7-8 and TRBJ2-7; 7 nucleotides match TRBD2. Per the germline V gene, CDR1 is SGHVS and CDR2 is FQNEAQ. Trimming took 0 bases from V and 2 from J; bases not matched to a gene: 10. This CDR3 has 17 amino acids.

The CDR3 spells CASSLGVSGGYEQYF. The DNA of the CDR3 is TGTGCCAGCAGCTTAGGCGTCAGCGGGGGGTACGAGCAGTACTTC. The rearrangement uses TRBV7-2 and TRBJ2-7, with 9 bases identical to TRBD2. CDR1 is SGHTA, CDR2 FQGNSA, per germline. The CDR3 runs 15 residues. V was clipped by 1 base and J by 4 bases; unmatched bases: 5.

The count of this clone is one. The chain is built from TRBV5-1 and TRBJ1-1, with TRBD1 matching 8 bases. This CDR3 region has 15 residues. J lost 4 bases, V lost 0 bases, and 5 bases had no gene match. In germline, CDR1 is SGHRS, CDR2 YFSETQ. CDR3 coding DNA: TGCGCCAGCAGCTTGGGGGTTCAGGGGGCCACTGAAGCTTTCTTT. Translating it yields CASSLGVQGATEAFF.

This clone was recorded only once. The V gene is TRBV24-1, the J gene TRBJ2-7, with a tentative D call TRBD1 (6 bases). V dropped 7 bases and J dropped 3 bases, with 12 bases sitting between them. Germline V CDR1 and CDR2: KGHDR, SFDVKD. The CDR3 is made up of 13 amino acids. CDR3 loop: CATRSGVFYEQYF. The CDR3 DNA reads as TGTGCCACCAGGTCAGGGGTATTCTACGAGCAGTACTTC.

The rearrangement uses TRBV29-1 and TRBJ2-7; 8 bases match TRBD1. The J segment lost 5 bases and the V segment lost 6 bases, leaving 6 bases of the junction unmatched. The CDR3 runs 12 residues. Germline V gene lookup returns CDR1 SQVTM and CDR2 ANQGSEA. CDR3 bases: TGCAGCGTGACAGGGGTTTATAACGAGCAGTACTTC. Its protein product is CSVTGVYNEQYF.

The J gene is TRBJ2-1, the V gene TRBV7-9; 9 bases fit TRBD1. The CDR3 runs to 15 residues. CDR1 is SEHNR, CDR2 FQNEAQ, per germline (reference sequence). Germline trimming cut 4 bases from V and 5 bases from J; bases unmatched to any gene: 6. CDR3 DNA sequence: TGTGCCAGCAGCTCCCAAGGGACAGGGAACAATGAGCAGTTCTTC. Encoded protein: CASSSQGTGNNEQFF.

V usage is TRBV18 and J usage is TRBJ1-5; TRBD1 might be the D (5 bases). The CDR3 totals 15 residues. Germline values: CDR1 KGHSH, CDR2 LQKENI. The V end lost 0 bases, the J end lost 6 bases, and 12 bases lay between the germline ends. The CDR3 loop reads CASSPPGGGIQPQHF. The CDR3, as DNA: TGTGCCAGCTCACCACCGGGGGGTGGGATTCAGCCCCAGCATTTT. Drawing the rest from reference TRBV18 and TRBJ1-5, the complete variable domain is NAGVMQNPRHLVRRRGQEARLRCSPMKGHSHVYWYRQLPEEGLKFMVYLQKENIIDESGMPKERFSAEFPKEGPSILRIQQVVRGDSAAYFCASSPPGGGIQPQHFGDGTRLSIL.

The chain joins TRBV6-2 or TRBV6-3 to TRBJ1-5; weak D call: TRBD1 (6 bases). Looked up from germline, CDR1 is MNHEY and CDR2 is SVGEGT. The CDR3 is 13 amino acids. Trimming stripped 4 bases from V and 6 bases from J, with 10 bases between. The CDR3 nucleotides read TGTGCCAGCAGTTCACAGGGCTTTCAGCCCCAGCATTTT. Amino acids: CASSSQGFQPQHF.

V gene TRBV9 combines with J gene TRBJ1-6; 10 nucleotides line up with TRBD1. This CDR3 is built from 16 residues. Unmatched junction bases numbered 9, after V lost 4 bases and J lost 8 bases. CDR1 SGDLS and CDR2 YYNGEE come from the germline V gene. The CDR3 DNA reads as TGTGCCAGCAGCTTAACCTCCGGGACAGGGGATTCACCCCTCCACTTT. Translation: CASSLTSGTGDSPLHF.

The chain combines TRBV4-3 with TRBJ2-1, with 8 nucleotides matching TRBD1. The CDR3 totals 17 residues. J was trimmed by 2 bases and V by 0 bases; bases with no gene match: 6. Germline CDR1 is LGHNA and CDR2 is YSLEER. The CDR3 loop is CASSQEALQGAYNEQFF. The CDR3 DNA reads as TGCGCCAGCAGCCAAGAAGCCCTACAGGGGGCCTACAATGAGCAGTTCTTC.

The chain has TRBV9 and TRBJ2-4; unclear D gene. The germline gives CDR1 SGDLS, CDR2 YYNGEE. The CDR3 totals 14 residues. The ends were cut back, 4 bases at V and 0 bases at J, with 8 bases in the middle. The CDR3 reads CASSPTVAKNIQYF. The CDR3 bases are TGTGCCAGCAGCCCCACAGTAGCCAAAAACATTCAGTACTTC.

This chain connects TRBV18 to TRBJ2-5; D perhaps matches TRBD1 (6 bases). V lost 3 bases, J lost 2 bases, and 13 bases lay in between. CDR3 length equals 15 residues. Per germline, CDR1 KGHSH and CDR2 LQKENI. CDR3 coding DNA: TGTGCCAGCTCACCGCTTGGACAGAGTCAAGAGACCCAGTACTTC. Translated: CASSPLGQSQETQYF.

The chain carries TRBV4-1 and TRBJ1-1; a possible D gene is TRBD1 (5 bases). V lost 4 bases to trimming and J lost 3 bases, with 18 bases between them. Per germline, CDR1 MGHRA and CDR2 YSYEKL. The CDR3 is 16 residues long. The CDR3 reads CASSPMAAGPDTEAFF. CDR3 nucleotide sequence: TGCGCCAGCAGCCCCATGGCGGCAGGGCCAGACACTGAAGCTTTCTTT.